Following are 7 T cell receptor beta chains from one sample sequenced in a study of T cell changes during pregnancy in multiple sclerosis. Method: immunoSEQ multiplex PCR; TCRdb's copy keeps in-frame clones and lacks some. The sample consists of approximately 100,000 clones, 92% of them appearing once. The starting material was peripheral blood, obtained after pregnancy. Every receptor here comes from a female donor with multiple sclerosis, enrolled in a pregnancy study.

The chain employs TRBV27 and TRBJ2-1; 9 bases map to TRBD2. Germline V gene sequence: CDR1 MNHEY, CDR2 SMNVEV (reference sequence). The J segment lost 2 bases and the V segment lost 5 bases, leaving 4 bases of the junction unmatched. The CDR3 totals 15 residues. The CDR3 sequence is CASSTSGSPYNEQFF. The CDR3 DNA follows: TGTGCCAGCAGTACTAGCGGGTCCCCCTACAATGAGCAGTTCTTC.

The CDR3 sequence is CASSWTGNEQFF. The DNA of the CDR3 is TGTGCCAGCAGCTGGACAGGCAATGAGCAGTTCTTC. This chain uses TRBV28 with TRBJ2-1; TRBD1 agrees at 7 bases. Germline V gene data show CDR1 as MDHEN and CDR2 as SYDVKM. The CDR3 runs to 12 residues. Trimming removed 6 bases from V and 6 bases from J; junction bases left unmatched: 2.

The genes are TRBV5-4 and TRBJ2-1, with 10 bases fitting TRBD1. The V and J ends lost 3 bases and 8 bases, in that order; junction bases with no gene match: 5. Per germline, CDR1 SGHNT and CDR2 YYREEE (reference sequence). The CDR3 runs 14 residues. The CDR3 reads CASSSGQGFDEQFF. The DNA for the CDR3 is TGTGCCAGCAGCTCGGGACAGGGGTTCGATGAGCAGTTCTTC.

The chain is built from TRBV5-1 and TRBJ1-2; 9 nucleotides match TRBD1. V was pared by 4 bases and J by 5 bases, with 6 bases of the junction left unmatched. This CDR3 contains 14 residues. Germline V gene data show CDR1 as SGHRS and CDR2 as YFSETQ. In DNA form, the CDR3 reads TGCGCCAGCAGCACCACAGGGGGCAGTTATGGCTACACCTTC. The encoded protein is CASSTTGGSYGYTF.

The chain uses TRBV9 and TRBJ2-1; maybe TRBD2 (6 bases). Germline V lookup: CDR1 SGDLS, CDR2 YYNGEE. V was shortened by 0 bases and J by 5 bases, with 24 bases between the two germline ends. This CDR3 region has 19 residues. In nucleotides, the CDR3 is TGTGCCAGCAGCGTAGCGGGACTCCTTAGAGGAGATGGAAACAATGAGCAGTTCTTC. This translates into CASSVAGLLRGDGNNEQFF.

The rearrangement links TRBV29-1 to TRBJ1-4, with 8 bases lining up with TRBD1. Per the germline V gene, CDR1 is SQVTM and CDR2 is ANQGSEA. This CDR3 contains 15 residues. The trim removed 4 bases at V and 8 bases at J, leaving 12 bases unmatched. This CDR3 reads CSVGYRGAKGEKLFF. The CDR3 nucleotides are TGCAGCGTTGGTTACAGGGGGGCGAAAGGGGAAAAACTGTTTTTT.

This chain uses TRBV15 with TRBJ1-4; 7 bases agree with TRBD1. Germline V gene lookup returns CDR1 LNHNV and CDR2 YYDKDF (reference sequence). V shed 0 bases, J shed 3 bases, and the junction held 10 bases outside the gene matches. The CDR3 is made up of 18 amino acids. DNA of the CDR3: TGTGCCACCAGCAGAGATAGACCGCAGGGGGATCCTAATGAAAAACTGTTTTTT. The encoded protein is CATSRDRPQGDPNEKLFF. The whole variable domain, remainder taken from reference TRBV15 and TRBJ1-4, is DAMVIQNPRYQVTQFGKPVTLSCSQTLNHNVMYWYQQKSSQAPKLLFHYYDKDFNNEADTPDNFQSRRPNTSFCFLDIRSPGLGDTAMYLCATSRDRPQGDPNEKLFFGSGTQLSVL.